These 30 T cell receptor beta chains were sequenced from one sample in a study of T cell responses to AZD1222 COVID-19 vaccine. The protocol was immunoSEQ multiplex PCR, while the TCRdb copy is restricted to in-frame clones and leaves out a portion. Here the sample spans roughly 150,000 clones, around 94% being singletons. The specimen was peripheral blood, collected 28 days after the second AZD1222 dose. The origin of the receptors is an adult who received the AZD1222 COVID-19 vaccine.

The V gene is TRBV5-1, the J gene TRBJ2-1, with 9 nucleotides matching TRBD2. V was clipped by 4 bases and J by 4 bases; unmatched bases: 6. CDR1 is SGHRS and CDR2 is YFSETQ in the germline V gene. The CDR3 contains 15 residues. This CDR3 reads CASSRGAGGYNEQFF. The DNA of the CDR3 is TGCGCCAGCAGCCGGGGAGCGGGGGGATACAATGAGCAGTTCTTC.

The chain uses TRBV6-5 and TRBJ1-6, with no clear D. CDR1 and CDR2 (germline): MNHEY, SVGAGI. V was pared by 5 bases and J by 1 base, with 6 bases between. The CDR3 runs 14 residues. CDR3 loop: CASSPMSYNSPLHF. CDR3 bases: TGTGCCAGCAGTCCTATGTCCTATAATTCACCCCTCCACTTT.

The rearrangement uses TRBV4-3 and TRBJ1-5, with TRBD1 matching over 9 bases. CDR3 size: 16 residues. Trimming at V came to 4 bases and at J to 6 bases, leaving 10 bases not matched to a gene. Germline CDR1 reads LGHNA; CDR2 reads YSLEER. This CDR3 is CASSRGLQGAFQPQHF. CDR3 bases: TGCGCCAGCAGCCGGGGCCTACAGGGGGCGTTTCAGCCCCAGCATTTT.

The chain couples TRBV10-3 to TRBJ1-2, with D possibly matching TRBD1 (5 bases). Per germline, CDR1 ENHRY and CDR2 SYGVKD. Trimming cost V 0 bases and J 2 bases, with 13 bases left between them. CDR3 length: 16 residues. The DNA for the CDR3 is TGTGCCATCAGTGAGTCCCCTGGGGGAGTAAACTATGGCTACACCTTC. This sequence encodes CAISESPGGVNYGYTF.

This rearrangement joins TRBV12-3 or TRBV12-4 to TRBJ1-1; D may be TRBD1 (6 bases). Trimming cost V 3 bases and J 5 bases, with 10 bases left between them. CDR3 length equals 13 residues. CDR3: CASSFGGRTEAFF. DNA for the CDR3: TGTGCCAGCAGTTTCGGGGGCCGGACTGAAGCTTTCTTT.

The J gene is TRBJ2-7, the V gene TRBV5-6, with D uncertain. The germline CDR1 and CDR2 sequences are SGHDT and YYEEEE. Trimming pared 4 bases from V and 0 bases from J, leaving 11 bases between. This CDR3 is built from 14 residues. The CDR3 DNA reads TGTGCCAGCAGCGCCATGAGGTACTCCTACGAGCAGTACTTC. This encodes CASSAMRYSYEQYF. Full variable domain (rest looked up from reference TRBV5-6 and TRBJ2-7): DAGVTQSPTHLIKTRGQQVTLRCSPKSGHDTVSWYQQALGQGPQFIFQYYEEEERQRGNFPDRFSGHQFPNYSSELNVNALLLGDSALYLCASSAMRYSYEQYFGPGTRLTVT.

The V and J genes are TRBV27 and TRBJ1-5; TRBD1 matches 10 bases. The CDR3 has 15 amino acids. Germline trimming cut 5 bases from V and 7 bases from J; bases unmatched to any gene: 8. Looked up from germline, CDR1 is MNHEY and CDR2 is SMNVEV (reference sequence). CDR3 bases: TGTGCCAGCAGTCCCACGACAGGGGGCAGGCAGCCCCAGCATTTT. The encoded protein is CASSPTTGGRQPQHF.

V gene TRBV5-4 combines with J gene TRBJ2-1; D unclear. CDR1 is SGHNT and CDR2 is YYREEE in the germline V gene (reference sequence). V lost 4 bases to trimming and J lost 9 bases, with 23 bases between them. The length of the CDR3 is 16 residues. In DNA form, the CDR3 reads TGTGCCAGCAGCCCCAGAGGTGGCCCTCAGTATAGTGAGCAGTTCTTC. Protein product: CASSPRGGPQYSEQFF.

As DNA, the CDR3 is TGTGCCACTGAAGTAAGGACTGATTCGAGTGGCTACACCTTC. Translating gives CATEVRTDSSGYTF. The V call is TRBV7-9, the J call TRBJ1-2, with D unclear. Germline V lookup: CDR1 SEHNR, CDR2 FQNEAQ (reference sequence). The CDR3 is 14 amino acids. Trimming removed 10 bases at V and 7 bases at J, with 22 bases between.

CDR3 sequence reads: CASSPSNNEQFF. The CDR3 DNA is TGTGCCAGCTCACCATCGAACAATGAGCAGTTCTTC. The chain combines TRBV18 with TRBJ2-1; D ambiguous. The germline CDR1 and CDR2 sequences are KGHSH and LQKENI. The CDR3 totals 12 residues. Trimming left V 2 bases short and J 5 bases short, with 4 bases between.

The CDR3 coding sequence is TGTGCCAGCAGCCCAACGGGGGACACTGAAGCTTTCTTT. Translation gives CASSPTGDTEAFF. The rearrangement links TRBV2 to TRBJ1-1, with a possible D match to TRBD1 (5 bases). V was shortened by 6 bases and J by 3 bases, with 11 bases between the two germline ends. CDR3 length equals 13 residues. CDR1 SNHLY and CDR2 FYNNEI come from the germline V gene.

This chain joins TRBV4-3 and TRBJ1-3; 7 bases are shared with TRBD1. Trimming cost V 0 bases and J 1 base; bases outside gene matches: 6. The CDR3 has 17 residues. From germline, CDR1 is LGHNA and CDR2 YSLEER. Here the CDR3 reads CASSQETGRESGNTIYF. In DNA form, the CDR3 reads TGCGCCAGCAGCCAAGAGACAGGGCGTGAGTCTGGAAACACCATATATTTT.

The V and J genes are TRBV30 and TRBJ1-1; 8 bases fit TRBD1. V lost 4 bases, J lost 5 bases, and 6 bases stayed unmatched. Per germline, CDR1 GTSNPN and CDR2 SVGIG (reference sequence). The CDR3 contains 13 residues. The CDR3 is CAWKLQGGTEAFF. The CDR3 coding sequence is TGTGCCTGGAAATTACAGGGGGGGACTGAAGCTTTCTTT.

This clone was detected a few times. The chain joins TRBV6-1 to TRBJ2-2; D not resolved. The CDR3 contains 15 residues. Trimming shortened V by 2 bases and J by 4 bases, and 11 bases separated the two germline ends. Germline assignment: CDR1 MNHNS and CDR2 SASEGT. The CDR3 coding sequence is TGTGCCAGCAGTGAAATCGGACCGAGCACCGGGGAGCTGTTTTTT. Residues: CASSEIGPSTGELFF.

This clone has just one count. As DNA, the CDR3 is TGTGCCAGCAGTCTCCAGGGCCCGGGCACCGGGGAGCTGTTTTTT. This translates into CASSLQGPGTGELFF. The rearrangement joins TRBV2 to TRBJ2-2, with a possible D match to TRBD1 (5 bases). CDR3 length: 15 residues. V lost 5 bases, J lost 4 bases, and 14 bases lay in between. Germline V gives CDR1 SNHLY, CDR2 FYNNEI.

In DNA, the CDR3 is TGTGCTAGTGGCTTAGGACCGAACACTGAAGCTTTCTTT. It codes for CASGLGPNTEAFF. The chain carries TRBV12-5 and TRBJ1-1; no reliable D call. Germline lookup yields CDR1 LGHNT and CDR2 FRNRAP. The CDR3 has 13 residues. V gave up 6 bases and J gave up 1 base, with 9 bases separating them. The full variable domain, rest sourced from reference TRBV12-5 and TRBJ1-1, is DARVTQTPRHKVTEMGQEVTMRCQPILGHNTVFWYRQTMMQGLELLAYFRNRAPLDDSGMPKDRFSAEMPDATLATLKIQPSEPRDSAVYFCASGLGPNTEAFFGQGTRLTVV.

This clone was seen a single time. This CDR3 reads CASSQDWGLKLFF. CDR3 DNA sequence: TGTGCCAGCAGCCAAGATTGGGGACTTAAACTGTTTTTT. The rearrangement uses TRBV3-1 (or the pseudogene TRBV3-2) and TRBJ1-4; the D gene is possibly TRBD1 (5 bases). Germline V gene data show CDR1 as LGHDT and CDR2 as YNNKEL (reference sequence). V was pared by 0 bases and J by 11 bases, with 10 bases between. The CDR3 spans 13 residues.

The V and J genes are TRBV18 and TRBJ1-1; 9 bases align to TRBD1. The CDR3 covers 11 residues. Germline lookup yields CDR1 KGHSH and CDR2 LQKENI. The CDR3 sequence is CAGTGSTEAFF. The CDR3 DNA follows: TGTGCTGGGACAGGGAGCACTGAAGCTTTCTTT. Looking up the rest from reference TRBV18 and TRBJ1-1 gives the full variable domain: NAGVMQNPRHLVRRRGQEARLRCSPMKGHSHVYWYRQLPEEGLKFMVYLQKENIIDESGMPKERFSAEFPKEGPSILRIQQVVRGDSAAYFCAGTGSTEAFFGQGTRLTVV.

The V call is TRBV7-2, the J call TRBJ1-5; D possibly corresponds to TRBD1 (6 bases). Germline V gene lookup returns CDR1 SGHTA and CDR2 FQGNSA. The CDR3 length is 12 residues. V lost 1 base to trimming and J lost 13 bases, with 11 bases between them. The CDR3 DNA reads TGTGCCAGCAGCTTAGGAGGGGGTCGGCAGCATTTT. This encodes CASSLGGGRQHF. The full variable domain, its missing parts supplied by reference TRBV7-2 and TRBJ1-5, is GAGVSQSPSNKVTEKGKDVELRCDPISGHTALYWYRQSLGQGLEFLIYFQGNSAPDKSGLPSDRFSAERTGGSVSTLTIQRTQQEDSAVYLCASSLGGGRQHFGDGTRLSIL.

The chain uses TRBV27 and TRBJ1-1; no reliable D call. The CDR3 extends over 13 amino acids. The germline V gene encodes CDR1 MNHEY and CDR2 SMNVEV (reference sequence). Trimming left V 6 bases short and J 0 bases short, with 8 bases between. The CDR3 nucleotides read TGTGCCAGCAGGACTCGGCTGAACACTGAAGCTTTCTTT. This codes for CASRTRLNTEAFF.

The chain employs TRBV7-2 and TRBJ2-1; 8 bases line up with TRBD2. From germline, CDR1 is SGHTA and CDR2 FQGNSA. V lost 0 bases and J lost 8; bases outside the gene matches: 6. This CDR3 is 15 amino acids long. The CDR3 DNA is TGTGCCAGCAGCTTAGCCCCCGGGACTAGATATGAGCAGTTCTTC. Residues: CASSLAPGTRYEQFF.

The chain combines TRBV28 with TRBJ1-3; D uncertain. V lost 3 bases to trimming and J lost 4 bases, with 4 bases between them. The CDR3 spans 12 residues. CDR1 MDHEN and CDR2 SYDVKM come from the germline V gene. The CDR3 spells CASSFGGNTIYF. For the CDR3, the DNA is TGTGCCAGCAGTTTTGGGGGAAACACCATATATTTT.

Ten or more counts support this clone. The chain employs TRBV7-2 and TRBJ2-7; 10 nucleotides match TRBD2. CDR1 is SGHTA, CDR2 FQGNSA, per germline. The V and J ends lost 3 bases and 7 bases, in that order; junction bases with no gene match: 9. CDR3 length: 15 amino acids. CDR3 sequence (DNA): TGTGCCAGCAGCTTCTTTCTAGCGGGAGTTGGGGAGCAGTACTTC. Protein product: CASSFFLAGVGEQYF.

This clone was counted between two and nine times. The gene calls are TRBV19 and TRBJ1-6, with D perhaps TRBD1 (5 bases). Trimming stripped 0 bases from V and 10 bases from J, with 13 bases between. The CDR3 has 15 amino acids. Germline V CDR1 and CDR2: LNHDA, SQIVND (reference sequence). CDR3: CASSIEGGVGSPLHF. In nucleotides, the CDR3 is TGTGCCAGTAGTATAGAAGGAGGGGTCGGGTCACCCCTCCACTTT.

The rearrangement uses TRBV6-5 and TRBJ2-7; no definite D call. CDR1 and CDR2 from the germline V gene are MNHEY and SVGAGI. V lost 0 bases, J lost 1 base, and 7 bases lay in between. The CDR3 has 14 amino acids. The CDR3 reads CASSYSEGSYEQYF. The CDR3 coding sequence is TGTGCCAGCAGTTACTCTGAAGGGTCCTACGAGCAGTACTTC.

The chain recombines TRBV2 with TRBJ2-2; D unresolved. CDR3 length: 14 residues. Germline V gene data show CDR1 as SNHLY and CDR2 as FYNNEI. Trimming removed 8 bases at V and 2 bases at J, with 12 bases between. CDR3 in DNA: TGTGCCAGCCGACCGCGGCAAAACACCGGGGAGCTGTTTTTT. It specifies CASRPRQNTGELFF.

This chain uses TRBV7-2 with TRBJ2-1, with 10 bases lining up with TRBD2. Losses at the gene ends were 1 base for V and 3 bases for J; bases not matched to a gene: 0. Per germline, CDR1 SGHTA and CDR2 FQGNSA. The CDR3 is 15 residues long. The CDR3 sequence is CASSLVAGGYNEQFF. In DNA, the CDR3 is TGTGCCAGCAGCTTAGTAGCGGGGGGCTACAATGAGCAGTTCTTC. Filled out from reference TRBV7-2 and TRBJ2-1, the complete variable domain reads GAGVSQSPSNKVTEKGKDVELRCDPISGHTALYWYRQSLGQGLEFLIYFQGNSAPDKSGLPSDRFSAERTGGSVSTLTIQRTQQEDSAVYLCASSLVAGGYNEQFFGPGTRLTVL.

V gene TRBV7-2 combines with J gene TRBJ1-5; no definite D call. Per germline, CDR1 SGHTA and CDR2 FQGNSA. V was shortened by 4 bases and J by 7 bases, with 17 bases between the two germline ends. There are 15 residues in the CDR3. For the CDR3, the DNA is TGTGCCAGCAGCTCGAGGTCCGGGGAAGGCCAGCCCCAGCATTTT. Residues: CASSSRSGEGQPQHF.

This chain links TRBV19 with TRBJ2-5; D uncertain. Germline V gene data show CDR1 as LNHDA and CDR2 as SQIVND (reference sequence). The V gene lost 4 bases and the J gene lost 0 bases, with 15 bases spanning the gap. This CDR3 spans 16 amino acids. CDR3 DNA sequence: TGTGCCAGTAGTAAGCCCCCCAGGCCGGACCAAGAGACCCAGTACTTC. It is translated as CASSKPPRPDQETQYF.

This clone was observed once. The genes are TRBV18 and TRBJ1-5, with D perhaps matching TRBD1 (5 bases). The germline gives CDR1 KGHSH, CDR2 LQKENI. The CDR3 covers 16 residues. Trimming removed 0 bases at V and 0 bases at J, with 9 bases between. The CDR3 nucleotides read TGTGCCAGCTCACCACCGGGACGGACTAGCAATCAGCCCCAGCATTTT. It codes for CASSPPGRTSNQPQHF.